Sequencing of this T cell receptor (beta chain) was carried out in a study of blood T cell repertoires in COVID-19 (dated by TCRdb to 2020 to 2021). Notes on the research overall: The collaborator samples originated in the United States, Italy and Spain and spanned the acute and convalescent phases of COVID-19. Deeply sampled blood TCRbeta repertoires from subjects exposed to, actively infected with, or recovered from COVID-19 were included in the dataset. Samples were obtained from the ongoing ImmuneRACE study (first 160 participants) and from 1,254 subjects provided by 6 global collaborators. Where HLA class I and class II types were available, the types were taken from metadata supplied by the sample provider, not from assay-based typing. The material from the prospective study consisted of cDNA or gDNA derived from T cells, B-cell-depleted T cells, or PBMCs. A de-identified subject ID, COVID-19 status, age in years and sex were almost always included in the sample metadata. The repertoires were released in a freely available public database meant as a resource for research on the immune response to SARS-CoV-2.

What the research found in general, with its limitations: The quantity of clinical and demographic metadata differed by source and by participant and was supplied without curation.

Looking up the germline V gene yields CDR1 SQVTM and CDR2 ANQGSEA. V has 5 bases trimmed and J has 7 bases trimmed; junction bases matching no gene number 6. The CDR3 covers 13 residues, taking in both the cysteine and the phenylalanine. Here the CDR3 DNA is all that survives: 39 bases in frame from base 1. The immunoSEQ Assay, a bias-controlled multiplex PCR, was used to amplify TCRbeta CDR3 regions from genomic DNA. For the original study's pipeline: Within the assay, amplification of reference gene primers was used to estimate how many nucleated cells each sample contained. To quantify the absolute abundance of each unique TCRbeta CDR3 rearrangement, sequence reads were collapsed and filtered. Productive Simpson clonality was computed per sample as the square root of Simpson's diversity index over productive rearrangements. Not all clones reach the TCRdb copy of this immuneACCESS table, which keeps in-frame sequences only. Checked studies attribute under half of the gap to unresolved V genes and leave the rest unexplained. The V and J calls and the clone size are those of that table, but D and trimming were determined from the DNA. The sample table holds a few hundred thousand clones, of which approximately 84% were seen once. Clones ranked in the top ten supply around a sixth of the sample.

On this clone itself: Which antigen it targets is not known. Per-base quality was not reported, and no clone a single base away is much larger than it.

One collaborating source in Seattle enrolled patients during active infection and followed them longitudinally through the course of disease. Collaborating institutions collected whole blood in K2EDTA tubes following their own protocols. For TCRbeta analysis, collaborators shipped samples as frozen whole blood, isolated PBMCs, or DNA extracted from either of those sample types. The V gene is TRBV29-1 and the J gene is TRBJ2-2; 8 central nucleotides agree with TRBD1. The specimen sequenced was peripheral blood. The TCR was taken from a person aged 70 to 85 with COVID-19, enrolled during active disease. This receptor has the CDR3 CSVSIQGDGELFF. In nucleotide form, the sequence is TGCAGCGTTTCGATACAGGGGGACGGGGAGCTGTTTTTT.